Listed below are T cell receptor beta chains from one sample, sequenced in a study of blood T cell repertoires in COVID-19. Method: immunoSEQ multiplex PCR; TCRdb's copy keeps in-frame clones and lacks some. Among about 120,000 clones, about 87% were seen once, and the ten largest hold 2% to 2.5%. The sequenced sample was peripheral blood. These receptors came from a woman aged 45-65 years with acute or convalescent COVID-19. Each CDR3 is given with its conserved first and last residue. A D gene is named only where the DNA matches it firmly. Clone size is stated in some rows and not others, as once, few, many or a class when expanded.

V	size	J	D	DNA	CDR3
TRBV30	.	TRBJ2-7	.	TGTGCCTGGAATGCAGCGGAGGGATACTACGAGCAGTACTTC	CAWNAAEGYYEQYF
TRBV5-5	.	TRBJ1-1	.	TGTGCCAGCAGCTGGACCCCAGGGGTAAACACTGAAGCTTTCTTT	CASSWTPGVNTEAFF
TRBV11-3	.	TRBJ2-7	TRBD1	TGTGCCAGCAGCCCTAGGGGGGGGACAGGGCGTACCTACGAGCAGTACTTC	CASSPRGGTGRTYEQYF
TRBV3-1/TRBV3-2	.	TRBJ1-1	.	TGTGCCAGCACCCAGGGAGGCCCGGCTTTCTTT	CASTQGGPAFF
TRBV21-1	.	TRBJ2-2	.	TGTGCCAGCACCACCCCTCGACAGGGAAGTTTCACCGGGGAGCTGTTTTTT	CASTTPRQGSFTGELFF
TRBV4-1	.	TRBJ2-2	TRBD2	TGCGCCAGCAGCCAACTCATGGGAGGCGGGAGCGGGGGTACCGGGGAGCTGTTTTTT	CASSQLMGGGSGGTGELFF
TRBV18	.	TRBJ1-3	.	TGTGCCAGCTCGCCGGGGATACAGAACTCTGGAAACACCATATATTTT	CASSPGIQNSGNTIYF
TRBV27	once	TRBJ1-6	.	TGTGCCAGCAGTGGGTCGGGACGGGGGGACTCACCCCTCCACTTT	CASSGSGRGDSPLHF
TRBV24-1	.	TRBJ2-3	TRBD2	TGTGCCACCAGTCTCGGGAGGGCTCAGTATTTT	CATSLGRAQYF
TRBV9	.	TRBJ1-5	.	TGTGCCAGCAGCGGCGAAATTGGTCCCCAGCATTTT	CASSGEIGPQHF
TRBV6-5	.	TRBJ1-1	.	TGTGCCAGCACCCGAGTAGGGGCTAACACTGAAGCTTTCTTT	CASTRVGANTEAFF
TRBV5-1	many	TRBJ1-1	TRBD1	TGCGCCAGCAGCTTGGGGGGACAGGGGCTCCATGAAGCTTTCTTT	CASSLGGQGLHEAFF
TRBV11-1	.	TRBJ1-1	.	TGTGCCAGCACCCTTTCCCCAGGGAGGAGCACTGAAGCTTTCTTT	CASTLSPGRSTEAFF
TRBV5-6	.	TRBJ2-7	TRBD2	TGTGCCAGCAGCTTGTTCGGGGGGTACGAGCAGTACTTC	CASSLFGGYEQYF
TRBV19	.	TRBJ1-3	TRBD1	TGTGCCAGTATCGAACAGGGGCTAAACACCATATATTTT	CASIEQGLNTIYF
TRBV6-6	.	TRBJ1-1	TRBD1	TGTGCCAGCATCCTTCAACAGGGGCCAGACACTGAAGCTTTCTTT	CASILQQGPDTEAFF
TRBV11-2	once	TRBJ2-2	TRBD2	TGTGCCAGCACCCGGGTTGGGCTAGCGGGAATGAACACCGGGGAGCTGTTTTTT	CASTRVGLAGMNTGELFF
TRBV3-1/TRBV3-2	.	TRBJ2-1	TRBD2	TGTGCCAGCAGCCTACTAGCGGGGGGGCTAGGGAAGGATGAGCAGTTCTTC	CASSLLAGGLGKDEQFF
TRBV7-2	.	TRBJ2-1	TRBD2	TGTGCCAGCAGCTTAGGGCCCCCACTAGCGGGGGCGAATGAGCAGTTCTTC	CASSLGPPLAGANEQFF
TRBV10-3	.	TRBJ2-1	TRBD2	TGTGCCATCAGAGGTTGGGGGGAGGGCTACAATGAGCAGTTCTTC	CAIRGWGEGYNEQFF
TRBV5-4	.	TRBJ2-3	TRBD1	TGTGCCAGCAGCGGACCACAGGGGTGGGCAGATACGCAGTATTTT	CASSGPQGWADTQYF
TRBV6-2/TRBV6-3	.	TRBJ1-5	TRBD1	TGTGCCAGCAGTTACTCGGCAGGGGGCGCGGGACAGCCCCAGCATTTT	CASSYSAGGAGQPQHF
TRBV10-3	few	TRBJ2-7	.	TGTGCCATCAGTCCGGGACAACTCTTATACGAGCAGTACTTC	CAISPGQLLYEQYF
TRBV5-1	.	TRBJ2-1	.	TGCGCCAGCAGCTTGGGCGGGGACTACAATGAGCAGTTCTTC	CASSLGGDYNEQFF